This TCR beta chain stems from a study of OX40 agonist ivuxolimab in advanced cancers. Across the whole study: The mean age was about 61 years, ranging from about 23 to 79, with less than 90% of participants male.

This CDR3 comprises 15 residues. Deletions cut 7 bases from V and 2 bases from J, with 12 bases between. Germline-derived CDR1 and CDR2 are LNHDA and SQIVND (reference sequence). As for this clone: Its antigen is not known.

Sequencing was performed with immunoSEQ multiplex PCR; in TCRdb, only in-frame clones are kept and a portion is missing. The sample includes 75,000 to 100,000 clones, under 85% of them seen just once. The study's findings and limits: In CD8+ T cells, expanded clones were on average more numerous than in CD4+. Clonal expansion was seen in CD4+ and CD8+ blood T cells by week 6 at 0.1 to 3.0 mg/kg. Among the lowest peripheral clonal expansion occurred in 0.1-3.0 mg/kg partial responders.

The chain recombines TRBV19 with TRBJ1-6; D not resolved. This TCR came from an adult with an advanced solid tumor such as melanoma, head and neck, liver or kidney cancer. The sample consisted of CD4+ or CD8+ T cells sorted from blood, taken in a trial of the OX40 agonist ivuxolimab. Here the CDR3 reads CASTDPMAYNSPLHF. CDR3 bases: TGTGCCAGTACGGATCCGATGGCCTATAATTCACCCCTCCACTTT.